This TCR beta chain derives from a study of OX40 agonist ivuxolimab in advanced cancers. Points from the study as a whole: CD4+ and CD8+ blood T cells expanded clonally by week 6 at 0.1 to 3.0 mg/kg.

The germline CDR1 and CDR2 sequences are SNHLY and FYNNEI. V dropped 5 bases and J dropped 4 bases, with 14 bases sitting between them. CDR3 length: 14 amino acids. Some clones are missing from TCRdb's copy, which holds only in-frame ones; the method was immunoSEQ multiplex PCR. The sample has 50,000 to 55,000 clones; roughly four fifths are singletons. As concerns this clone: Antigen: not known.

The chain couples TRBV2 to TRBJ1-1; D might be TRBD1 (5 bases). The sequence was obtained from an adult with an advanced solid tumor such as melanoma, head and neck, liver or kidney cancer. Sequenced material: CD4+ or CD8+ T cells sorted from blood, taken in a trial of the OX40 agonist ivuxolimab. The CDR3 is CASSIQERGTEAFF. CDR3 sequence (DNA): TGTGCCAGCAGTATCCAGGAAAGGGGCACTGAAGCTTTCTTT.